This T cell receptor (beta chain) was documented in a study of blood T cell repertoires in COVID-19. Study-wide context: The United States, Italy and Spain supplied acute and convalescent COVID-19 samples. The analysed material was cDNA or gDNA that came from T cells, B-cell-depleted T cells, or PBMCs.

Original processing notes: Reference gene primer amplification yielded estimated nucleated cell counts. Measured with immunoSEQ multiplex PCR; TCRdb has only the in-frame clones, and not every one. V, J and clone size are taken as reported in that table, and D and trimming were inferred from the DNA itself. The sample lists some 150,000 clones, roughly 88% seen once, with about 7.8% in the top ten. The sequence derives from a woman in her forties or fifties in a cohort sampled during active or convalescent COVID-19. The material sequenced was peripheral blood.

The CDR3 loop is CASTRTSGGYNEQFF. The CDR3 DNA reads TGTGCCAGCACTCGGACTAGCGGGGGCTACAATGAGCAGTTCTTC. V is TRBV9 and J is TRBJ2-1; 13 nucleotides agree with TRBD2. The ends lost 6 bases at V and 3 bases at J; junction bases unmatched: 3. The CDR3 consists of 15 residues. The germline V gene encodes CDR1 SGDLS and CDR2 YYNGEE.